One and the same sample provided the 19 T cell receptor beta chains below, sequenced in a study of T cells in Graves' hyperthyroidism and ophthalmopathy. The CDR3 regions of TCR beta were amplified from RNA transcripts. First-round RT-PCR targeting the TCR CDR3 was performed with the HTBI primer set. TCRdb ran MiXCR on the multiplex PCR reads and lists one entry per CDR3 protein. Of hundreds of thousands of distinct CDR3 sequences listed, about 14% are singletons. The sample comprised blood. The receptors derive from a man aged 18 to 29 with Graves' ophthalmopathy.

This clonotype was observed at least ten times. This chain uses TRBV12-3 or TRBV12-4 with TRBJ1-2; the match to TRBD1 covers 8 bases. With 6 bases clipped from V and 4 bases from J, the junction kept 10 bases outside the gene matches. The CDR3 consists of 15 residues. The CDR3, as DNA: TGTGCCAGCAGCATCCGGGACAGGCCATTCTATGGCTACACCTTC. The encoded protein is CASSIRDRPFYGYTF.

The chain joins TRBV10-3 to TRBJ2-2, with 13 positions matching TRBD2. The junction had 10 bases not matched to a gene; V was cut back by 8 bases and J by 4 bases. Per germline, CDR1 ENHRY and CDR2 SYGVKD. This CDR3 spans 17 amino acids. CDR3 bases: TGTGCCATCGGGGAAGGACTAGCGGGGGCCGGCACCGGGGAGCTGTTTTTT. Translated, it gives CAIGEGLAGAGTGELFF.

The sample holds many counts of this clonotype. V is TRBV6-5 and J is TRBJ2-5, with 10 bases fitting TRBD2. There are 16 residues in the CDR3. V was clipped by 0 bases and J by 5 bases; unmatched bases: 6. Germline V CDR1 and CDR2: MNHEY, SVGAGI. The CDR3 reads CASSYSLAGADETQYF. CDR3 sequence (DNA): TGTGCCAGCAGTTACTCTCTAGCGGGAGCGGATGAGACCCAGTACTTC.

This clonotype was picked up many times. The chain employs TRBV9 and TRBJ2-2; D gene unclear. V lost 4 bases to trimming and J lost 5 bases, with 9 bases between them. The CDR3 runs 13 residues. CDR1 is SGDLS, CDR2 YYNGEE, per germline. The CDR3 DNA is TGTGCCAGCAGCCCTTACCAGACCGGGGAGCTGTTTTTT. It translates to CASSPYQTGELFF.

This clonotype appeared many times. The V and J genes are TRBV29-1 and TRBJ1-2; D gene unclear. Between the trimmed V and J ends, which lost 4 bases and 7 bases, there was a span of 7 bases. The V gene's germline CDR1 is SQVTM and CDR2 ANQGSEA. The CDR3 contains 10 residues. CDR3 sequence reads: CSVAGSGYTF. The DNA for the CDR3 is TGCAGCGTTGCGGGATCTGGCTACACCTTC.

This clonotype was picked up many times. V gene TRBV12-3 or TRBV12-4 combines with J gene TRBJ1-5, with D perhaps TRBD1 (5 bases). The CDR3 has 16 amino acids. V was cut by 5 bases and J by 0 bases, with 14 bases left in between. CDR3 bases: TGTGCCAGCAGTCCGGAACAGGCTTATAGCAATCAGCCCCAGCATTTT. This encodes CASSPEQAYSNQPQHF.

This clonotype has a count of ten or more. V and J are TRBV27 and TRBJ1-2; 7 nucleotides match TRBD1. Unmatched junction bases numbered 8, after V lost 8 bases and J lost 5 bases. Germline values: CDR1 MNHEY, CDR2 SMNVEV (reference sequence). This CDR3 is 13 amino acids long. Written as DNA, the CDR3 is TGTGCCAGCTTACGACAGGGTGGTTATGGCTACACCTTC. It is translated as CASLRQGGYGYTF.

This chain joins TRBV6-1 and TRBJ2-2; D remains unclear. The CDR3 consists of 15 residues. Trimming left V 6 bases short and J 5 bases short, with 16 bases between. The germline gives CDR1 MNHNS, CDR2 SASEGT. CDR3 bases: TGTGCCAGCAGCCACCCCCCCCTTGGGACCGGGGAGCTGTTTTTT. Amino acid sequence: CASSHPPLGTGELFF.

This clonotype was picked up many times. Here the CDR3 DNA reads TGTGCCTGGAGTGTAAGCTACGAGCAGTACTTC. Protein sequence: CAWSVSYEQYF. The V call is TRBV30, the J call TRBJ2-7; no clear D. The length of the CDR3 is 11 residues. Trimming took off 0 bases at V and 3 bases at J, with 3 bases between the two ends. In germline, CDR1 is GTSNPN, CDR2 SVGIG (reference sequence).

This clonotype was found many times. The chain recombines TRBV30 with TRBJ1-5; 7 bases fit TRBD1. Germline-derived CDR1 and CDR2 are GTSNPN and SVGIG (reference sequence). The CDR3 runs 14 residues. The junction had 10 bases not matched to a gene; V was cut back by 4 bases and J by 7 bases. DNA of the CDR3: TGTGCCTGGACCATGACAGGGTTAGGGCAGCCCCAGCATTTT. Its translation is CAWTMTGLGQPQHF.

CDR3 in amino acids: CASSILRDLKYF. Here the CDR3 DNA reads TGTGCCAGCAGTATACTCCGGGACCTGAAGTATTTT. The rearrangement joins TRBV12-3 or TRBV12-4 to TRBJ2-3, with D perhaps TRBD1 or TRBD2 (5 bases each). V was cut by 5 bases and J by 13 bases, with 16 bases left in between. The CDR3 has 12 residues.

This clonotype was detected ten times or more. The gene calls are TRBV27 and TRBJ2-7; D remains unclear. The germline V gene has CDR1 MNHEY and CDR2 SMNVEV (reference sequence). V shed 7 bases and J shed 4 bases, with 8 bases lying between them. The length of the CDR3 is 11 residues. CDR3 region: CASKREYEQYF. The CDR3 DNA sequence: TGTGCCAGCAAACGAGAATACGAGCAGTACTTC.

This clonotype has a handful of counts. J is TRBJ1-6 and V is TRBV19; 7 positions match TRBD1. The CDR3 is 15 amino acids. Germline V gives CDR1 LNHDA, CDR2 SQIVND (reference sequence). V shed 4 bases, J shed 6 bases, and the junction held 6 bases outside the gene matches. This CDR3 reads CASSTTGTVNSPLHF. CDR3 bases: TGTGCCAGTAGTACTACCGGGACAGTTAATTCACCCCTCCACTTT.

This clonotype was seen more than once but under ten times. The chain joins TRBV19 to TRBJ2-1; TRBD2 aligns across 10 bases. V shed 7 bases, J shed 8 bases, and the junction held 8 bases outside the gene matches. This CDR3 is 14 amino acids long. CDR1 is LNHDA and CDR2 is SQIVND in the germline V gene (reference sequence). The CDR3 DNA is TGTGCCAGTACGAGCGGGAGGGAAGGATATGAGCAGTTCTTC. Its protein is CASTSGREGYEQFF.

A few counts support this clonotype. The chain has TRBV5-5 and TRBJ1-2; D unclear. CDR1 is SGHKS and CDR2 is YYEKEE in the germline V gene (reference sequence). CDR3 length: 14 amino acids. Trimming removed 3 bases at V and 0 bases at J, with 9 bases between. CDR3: CASSWLRSNYGYTF. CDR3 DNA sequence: TGTGCCAGCAGCTGGCTCCGGTCTAACTATGGCTACACCTTC.

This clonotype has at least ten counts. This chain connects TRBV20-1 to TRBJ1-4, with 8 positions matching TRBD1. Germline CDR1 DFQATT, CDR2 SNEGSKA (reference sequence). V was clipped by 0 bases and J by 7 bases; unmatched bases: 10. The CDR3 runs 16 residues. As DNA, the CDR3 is TGCAGTGCTAGAGATTCGCAGGGGGCGCGGGGTGAAAAACTGTTTTTT. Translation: CSARDSQGARGEKLFF.

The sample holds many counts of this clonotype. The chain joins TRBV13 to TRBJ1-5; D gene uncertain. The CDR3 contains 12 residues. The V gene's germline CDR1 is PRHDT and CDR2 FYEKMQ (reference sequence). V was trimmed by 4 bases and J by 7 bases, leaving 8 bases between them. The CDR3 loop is CASSSVGQPQHF. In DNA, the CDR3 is TGTGCCAGCAGCTCCGTGGGGCAGCCCCAGCATTTT.

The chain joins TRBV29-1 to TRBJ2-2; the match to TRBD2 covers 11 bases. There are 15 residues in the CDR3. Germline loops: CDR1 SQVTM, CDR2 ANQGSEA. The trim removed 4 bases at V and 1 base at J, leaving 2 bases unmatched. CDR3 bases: TGCAGCGTTGGACTAGCGGGGAGGAACACCGGGGAGCTGTTTTTT. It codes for CSVGLAGRNTGELFF.

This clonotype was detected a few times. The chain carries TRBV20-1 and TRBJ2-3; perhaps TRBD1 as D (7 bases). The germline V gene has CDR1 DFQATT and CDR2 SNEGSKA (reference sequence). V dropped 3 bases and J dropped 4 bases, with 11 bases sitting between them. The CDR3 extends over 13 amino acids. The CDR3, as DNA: TGCAGTGCTAGTGGAGGGGGCTCAGATACGCAGTATTTT. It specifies CSASGGGSDTQYF.